This T cell receptor (beta chain) was profiled in a study of blood T cell repertoires in COVID-19. Study at large: Donors in Cohort 3 counted as recovered after two negative PCRs, clearance, or symptom resolution. From the United States, Italy and Spain came samples of acute and convalescent COVID-19.

The repertoire was sequenced with immunoSEQ multiplex PCR; TCRdb's copy has only in-frame clones and lacks some. The sample lists approximately 360,000 clones, 87% occurring once. The CDR3 consists of 14 residues. Germline CDR1 is ENHRY and CDR2 is SYGVKD. The V gene lost 2 bases and the J gene lost 3 bases, with 10 bases spanning the gap. V is TRBV10-3 and J is TRBJ1-2; D is perhaps TRBD1 (6 bases). This sequence was found in a middle-aged man in a cohort exposed to, infected with or recovered from COVID-19 (not recorded which). The sequenced sample was PBMCs or T cells enriched from blood (not recorded which). DNA of the CDR3: TGTGCCATCAGTGAGAGACAGGAGGACTATGGCTACACCTTC. The encoded protein is CAISERQEDYGYTF.